One T cell receptor beta chain is described in this entry. Its antigen specificity is not known. It has no much larger one-base neighbor in the sample; base qualities were not kept. The data stem from a study of early T cells in non-severe SARS-CoV-2 infection (dated by TCRdb to the early 2020s). About the investigation overall: Because TCR sequencing was done on bulk RNA from unsorted whole blood, the alpha and beta chains could not be paired.

The investigation overall reported the following: Matching against VDJdb was skewed toward anti-spike CD8 responses, likely underestimated virus-specific expansions, and missed private and CD4 specificities.

This was a case-control study nested in a cohort of healthcare workers in London, UK, who had nasopharyngeal swab PCR tests and blood samples taken every week. Between 23 and 31 March 2020, the week of the UK lockdown, healthcare workers were enrolled and then followed up weekly for as long as 16 weeks. The cysteine opens and the phenylalanine closes a CDR3 of 14 amino acids. Only the CDR3 part of the read is kept: 42 bases, read in frame from the first base. Sequences SEHNR (CDR1) and FQNEAQ (CDR2) are obtained from the germline V gene (reference sequence). V loses 3 bases, J loses 7 bases, and the germline ends lie 10 bases apart. The library was produced with 5' RACE. The sequencing machine was a NextSeq 500. Unique molecular identifiers were attached to individual cDNA molecules in the TCR library protocol so that sequencing error and PCR bias could be corrected. Sequencing covered both TCR alpha and beta chains, and within each sample the abundances of alpha and beta sequences were tightly co-correlated. On the study's bioinformatics: Decombinator V4 was used to annotate the V gene, J gene and CDR3 of the TCR sequences. Expanded TCRs were defined as changing significantly between any two time points under a Poisson model with p below 0.0001. Abundances of TCRs were expressed as counts per million after normalisation to the total number of TCRs sequenced in each sample. MAIT TCRs were defined by TRAV1-2 paired with TRAJ12, TRAJ20 or TRAJ33, and iNKT TCRs by TRAV10 paired with TRAJ18. A search of VDJdb, accessed on 1 November 2021, was run for TCRs annotated to CMV, EBV and SARS-CoV-2, with TCRs annotated for multiple antigens excluded. TCRdb took the public reads, trimmed them with fastp at Q25, ran MiXCR for clone calling and kept in-frame beta chains. When rows share a CDR3 protein, they turn into one entry using the most common DNA and genes. In this record, the V and J calls reflect TCRdb's handling and not the investigators' own analysis. The sample table shows 75,000 to 100,000 distinct CDR3 sequences, and 14% to 15% are seen once. The ten biggest clones cover approximately 0.62% of the sample.

The source material was whole blood. The TCR sequence derives from an adult who was a healthcare worker with PCR-confirmed SARS-CoV-2 infection or an uninfected control (not recorded which). The sequence is built from TRBV7-9 and TRBJ1-6, with TRBD1 perhaps the D gene, on 6 matching bases. The nucleotide sequence reads as follows: TGTGCCAGCAGCTTCAGGGGAGGGAATTCACCCCTCCACTTT. Its protein reads: CASSFRGGNSPLHF.